This T cell receptor beta chain derives from a study of blood T cells in healthy people across ages. This clonotype has only a few counts. Combining a sample-barcoded 5' primer with a J-beta primer mix, a second PCR ran for roughly 6 to 11 cycles. Via MiXCR, TCRdb re-called the 5' RACE reads, giving one row per CDR3 protein. The table records some 1.1 million distinct CDR3 sequences, roughly two fifths of them present only once. The V and J ends lost 3 bases and 6 bases, in that order; junction bases with no gene match: 5. This CDR3 contains 15 residues. Germline CDR1 reads KGHDR; CDR2 reads SFDVKD. The sample was blood. This chain connects TRBV24-1 to TRBJ2-1, with 9 bases lining up with TRBD2. This TCR was recovered from a man aged 18 to 30 in good health. CDR3 DNA: TGTGCCACCAGTGATACCGGGACTAGCCTCAATGAGCAGTTCTTC. As protein: CATSDTGTSLNEQFF.